These 22 T cell receptor beta chains were all obtained from the same sample, sequenced in a study of tumor-infiltrating lymphocytes in oesophageal squamous cell carcinoma. TCRdb independently ran MiXCR on the PCR reads; one entry per CDR3 protein. The sample records about 15,000 distinct CDR3 sequences, around 46% being singletons. The sequenced sample consisted of esophageal tumor tissue. All receptors come from a male donor with esophageal squamous cell carcinoma.

The V and J genes are TRBV7-2 and TRBJ1-2; 11 bases agree with TRBD1. CDR1 SGHTA and CDR2 FQGNSA come from the germline V gene. The trim removed 4 bases at V and 7 bases at J, leaving 5 bases unmatched. CDR3 length: 14 residues. The CDR3 here is CASSSGQGASGYTF. CDR3 nucleotides: TGTGCCAGCAGCTCAGGACAGGGGGCAAGTGGCTACACCTTC.

The gene calls are TRBV12-3 or TRBV12-4 and TRBJ2-3; D perhaps matches TRBD2 (6 bases). The end of the DNA is better explained by TRBJ2-7, so the J call may be wrong. There are 14 residues in the CDR3. CDR3 bases: TGTGCCAGCAGTTTCCAGCGGGCCGACAATGAGCAGTACTTC. Its protein is CASSFQRADNEQYF.

The chain recombines TRBV7-3 with TRBJ2-7, with TRBD2 matching over 15 bases. Germline CDR1 SGHTA, CDR2 FQGTGA. The CDR3 totals 16 residues. V lost 4 bases to trimming and J lost 7 bases; unmatched junction nucleotides: 8. The CDR3 is CASSSGLAGGHYEQYF. DNA of the CDR3: TGTGCCAGCAGCTCCGGACTAGCGGGAGGGCACTATGAGCAGTACTTC. Full variable domain (rest looked up from reference TRBV7-3 and TRBJ2-7): GAGVSQTPSNKVTEKGKYVELRCDPISGHTALYWYRQSLGQGPEFLIYFQGTGAADDSGLPNDRFFAVRPEGSVSTLKIQRTERGDSAVYLCASSSGLAGGHYEQYFGPGTRLTVT.

The sample holds a few counts of this clonotype. The genes are TRBV7-2 and TRBJ2-7; 12 positions match TRBD2. CDR3 length: 14 amino acids. V was pared by 5 bases and J by 6 bases, with 5 bases of the junction left unmatched. The germline V gene has CDR1 SGHTA and CDR2 FQGNSA. CDR3 coding DNA: TGTGCCAGCAGCCTACTAGCGGGAGGCGGCGAGCAGTACTTC. It codes for CASSLLAGGGEQYF.

This clonotype was detected ten times or more. The chain joins TRBV4-3 to TRBJ2-3; TRBD2 is a possible D gene (6 bases). The CDR3 extends over 14 amino acids. CDR1 is LGHNA and CDR2 is YSLEER in the germline V gene. The germline V and J ends were trimmed by 0 bases and 3 bases, with 7 bases remaining between them. This chain's CDR3 is CASSQDGGTDTQYF. CDR3 coding DNA: TGCGCCAGCAGCCAAGATGGGGGGACAGATACGCAGTATTTT.

With regard to this clonotype: One end of the junction fails to match germline, which may point to a read error. V is TRBV7-6 and J is TRBJ2-5, with 11 bases identical to TRBD1. Germline V lookup: CDR1 SGHVS, CDR2 FNYEAQ. CDR3 length: 15 amino acids. The CDR3 sequence: CASSRGQGAMETQYF. In DNA form, the CDR3 reads TGTGCTAGCAGCCGCGGACAGGGGGCGATGGAGACCCAGTACTTC.

The chain uses TRBV12-3 or TRBV12-4 and TRBJ2-4; 15 bases match TRBD2. The J call could be wrong; TRBJ2-5 is a better fit for the DNA end. This CDR3 has 15 residues. Here the CDR3 reads CASTMGLAGGETQYF. Written as DNA, the CDR3 is TGTGCCAGCACTATGGGACTAGCGGGAGGAGAGACCCAGTACTTC.

This clonotype was observed a single time. This likely comes from a read error, as the CDR3 has no conserved phenylalanine or tryptophan at its end. The DNA is omitted, as the CDR3 cannot be located on it reliably, and the CDR3 follows TCRdb's listing. The CDR3: CASSEPTSSTSAP. The chain combines TRBV6-4 with TRBJ1-1; TRBD1 is the table's D call and was not checked against the DNA. In germline, CDR1 is MRHNA, CDR2 SNTAGT. The CDR3 has 13 amino acids, counting both end residues.

The chain carries TRBV7-6 and TRBJ2-3; D possibly matches TRBD1 or TRBD2 (6 bases each). V gave up 7 bases and J gave up 6 bases, with 20 bases separating them. The CDR3 loop spans 15 amino acids. Germline loops: CDR1 SGHVS, CDR2 FNYEAQ. Here the CDR3 reads CASTLLWGAGDTQYF. CDR3 in DNA: TGTGCCAGCACCCTCCTGTGGGGGGCTGGGGATACGCAGTATTTT.

As for this clonotype: This may arise from a read error, as a much more abundant clone is one base away. The CDR3 loop is CASSRRPSDTQYF. As DNA, the CDR3 is TGTGCCAGCAGCCGAAGACCATCAGATACGCAGTATTTT. The V call is TRBV7-3, the J call TRBJ2-3; D is undetermined. V was cut by 5 bases and J by 4 bases, with 10 bases left in between. Germline CDR1 is SGHTA and CDR2 is FQGTGA. This CDR3 has 13 residues. Filled out from reference TRBV7-3 and TRBJ2-3, the complete variable domain reads GAGVSQTPSNKVTEKGKYVELRCDPISGHTALYWYRQSLGQGPEFLIYFQGTGAADDSGLPNDRFFAVRPEGSVSTLKIQRTERGDSAVYLCASSRRPSDTQYFGPGTRLTVL.

The chain links TRBV28 to TRBJ2-1; 7 nucleotides align to TRBD2. The CDR3 is made up of 14 amino acids. Germline CDR1 and CDR2: MDHEN and SYDVKM. The trim removed 8 bases at V and 10 bases at J, leaving 14 bases unmatched. This CDR3 is CASRPYGGKGEQFF. CDR3 bases: TGTGCCAGCCGACCATACGGGGGGAAGGGCGAGCAGTTCTTC.

This clonotype is deemed medium-sized. The chain joins TRBV7-8 to TRBJ1-2; D is perhaps TRBD1 (5 bases). Germline V gene sequence: CDR1 SGHVS, CDR2 FQNEAQ. This CDR3 spans 15 amino acids. Trimming removed 2 bases at V and 4 bases at J, with 14 bases between. This CDR3 reads CASSLFQGPSYGYTF. In nucleotides, the CDR3 is TGTGCCAGCAGCTTATTCCAGGGTCCGAGCTATGGCTACACCTTC.

Written as DNA, the CDR3 is TGTGCCAGCAGTTCAACAAAGCCTGGGGCCAACGTCCTGACTTTC. Translation: CASSSTKPGANVLTF. The rearrangement uses TRBV28 and TRBJ2-6; D is undetermined. The CDR3 runs 15 residues. Germline lookup yields CDR1 MDHEN and CDR2 SYDVKM. Trimming removed 4 bases at V and 2 bases at J, with 9 bases between. Full variable domain (rest looked up from reference TRBV28 and TRBJ2-6): DVKVTQSSRYLVKRTGEKVFLECVQDMDHENMFWYRQDPGLGLRLIYFSYDVKMKEKGDIPEGYSVSREKKERFSLILESASTNQTSMYLCASSSTKPGANVLTFGAGSRLTVL.

The chain has TRBV7-9 and TRBJ1-5; 7 nucleotides align to TRBD1. V lost 5 bases, J lost 9 bases, and 4 bases stayed unmatched. In germline, CDR1 is SEHNR, CDR2 FQNEAQ (reference sequence). The CDR3 has 12 amino acids. The CDR3 here is CASSPGQSPQHF. DNA for the CDR3: TGTGCCAGCAGCCCGGGACAGTCGCCCCAGCATTTT.

This clonotype has at least ten counts. The rearrangement links TRBV5-1 to TRBJ2-1; 7 nucleotides match TRBD2. With V trimmed by 4 bases and J by 3 bases, 7 bases remained unmatched. Germline V lookup: CDR1 SGHRS, CDR2 YFSETQ. The CDR3 totals 15 residues. The DNA for the CDR3 is TGCGCCAGCAGCCCAGGGACTACTTACTACAATGAGCAGTTCTTC. Its translation is CASSPGTTYYNEQFF.

This clonotype is medium-sized within its sample. This chain uses TRBV7-2 with TRBJ2-7; perhaps D is TRBD1 or TRBD2 (5 bases each). The V gene's germline CDR1 is SGHTA and CDR2 FQGNSA. The CDR3 spans 14 residues. V shed 5 bases and J shed 0 bases, with 11 bases lying between them. CDR3 protein: CASSTGPRSYEQYF. In nucleotides, the CDR3 is TGTGCCAGCAGCACGGGACCCCGCTCCTACGAGCAGTACTTC.

About this clonotype: It is likely a read error, because the conserved phenylalanine at the end of the CDR3 is missing. Because the CDR3's place on the DNA is in doubt, the DNA is left out and the CDR3 is given as listed by TCRdb. The chain has TRBV12-3 or TRBV12-4 and TRBJ2-3; no check of the table's D call, TRBD2, against the DNA was made. The CDR3 length equals 16 residues, ends included. The CDR3 loop reads CASSLAGRIYGYTFGP.

This clonotype has a count of ten or more. A read error may explain this, as a much larger clone is one base away. The V gene is TRBV5-4, the J gene TRBJ2-1, with 13 nucleotides matching TRBD2. TRBJ2-7 explains the end of the DNA better; the J call may be wrong. This CDR3 has 19 residues. Germline CDR1 is SGHNT and CDR2 is YYREEE (reference sequence). CDR3: CASSPGTSGILGSYNEQYF. CDR3 sequence (DNA): TGTGCCAGCAGCCCGGGGACTAGCGGGATTCTTGGCTCCTACAATGAGCAGTACTTC.

Only one count was recorded for this clonotype. The CDR3 protein is CASSLGGMGEQFF. The CDR3 DNA sequence: TGTGCCAGCAGTTTAGGGGGAATGGGTGAGCAGTTCTTC. J is TRBJ2-1 and V is TRBV28; D could derive from TRBD1 or TRBD2 (5 bases each). The V end lost 2 bases, the J end lost 9 bases, and 11 bases lay between the germline ends. CDR1 and CDR2 from the germline V gene are MDHEN and SYDVKM. The CDR3 contains 13 residues.

This clonotype has only a few counts. This chain connects TRBV27 to TRBJ1-1, with TRBD1 as a possible D gene (6 bases). Trimming removed 6 bases from V and 0 bases from J, with 11 bases in between. The CDR3 is made up of 14 amino acids. Germline V gene lookup returns CDR1 MNHEY and CDR2 SMNVEV (reference sequence). CDR3: CASRLQGMNTEAFF. In DNA, the CDR3 is TGTGCCAGCAGACTACAGGGAATGAACACTGAAGCTTTCTTT.

This clonotype was seen only a few times. This chain links TRBV7-9 with TRBJ1-1; D ambiguous. The CDR3 is made up of 13 amino acids. Trimming pared 2 bases from V and 1 base from J, leaving 5 bases between. CDR1 SEHNR and CDR2 FQNEAQ come from the germline V gene (reference sequence). CDR3 bases: TGTGCCAGCAGCTTAAGGTCGAACACTGAAGCTTTCTTT. Translation: CASSLRSNTEAFF.

The rearrangement uses TRBV7-2 and TRBJ2-3, with 7 bases aligning to TRBD2. Near its end, the DNA agrees better with TRBJ2-1, so the J call may be wrong. Germline V gives CDR1 SGHTA, CDR2 FQGNSA. The CDR3 covers 13 residues. CDR3 residues: CASSFGGSNEQFF. CDR3 DNA: TGTGCCAGCAGCTTCGGCGGGAGCAATGAGCAGTTCTTC.